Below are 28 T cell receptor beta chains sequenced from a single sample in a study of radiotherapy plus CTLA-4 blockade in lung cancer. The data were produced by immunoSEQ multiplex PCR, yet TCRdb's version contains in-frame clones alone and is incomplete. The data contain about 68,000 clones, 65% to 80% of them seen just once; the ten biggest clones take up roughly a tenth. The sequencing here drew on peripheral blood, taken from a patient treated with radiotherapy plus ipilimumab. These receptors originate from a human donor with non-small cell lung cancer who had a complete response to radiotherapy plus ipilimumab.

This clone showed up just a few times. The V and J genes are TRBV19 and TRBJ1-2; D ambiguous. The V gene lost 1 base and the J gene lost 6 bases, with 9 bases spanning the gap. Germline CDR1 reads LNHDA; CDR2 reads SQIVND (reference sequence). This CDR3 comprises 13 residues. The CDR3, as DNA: TGTGCCAGTAGTATAGTGGCAAGTCATGGCTACACCTTC. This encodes CASSIVASHGYTF.

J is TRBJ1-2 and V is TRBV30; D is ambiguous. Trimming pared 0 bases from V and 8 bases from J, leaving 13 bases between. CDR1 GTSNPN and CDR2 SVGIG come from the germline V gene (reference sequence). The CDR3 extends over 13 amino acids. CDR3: CAWSVQLARGYTF. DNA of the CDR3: TGTGCCTGGAGTGTACAATTAGCTAGGGGCTACACCTTC. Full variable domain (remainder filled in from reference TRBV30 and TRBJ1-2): SQTIHQWPATLVQPVGSPLSLECTVEGTSNPNLYWYRQAAGRGLQLLFYSVGIGQISSEVPQNLSASRPQDRQFILSSKKLLLSDSGFYLCAWSVQLARGYTFGSGTRLTVV.

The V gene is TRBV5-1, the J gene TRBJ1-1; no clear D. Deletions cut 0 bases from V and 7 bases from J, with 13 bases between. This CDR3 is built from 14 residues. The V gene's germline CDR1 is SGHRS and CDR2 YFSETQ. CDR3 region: CASSLVSDALEAFF. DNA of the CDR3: TGCGCCAGCAGCTTGGTCTCGGACGCCCTTGAAGCTTTCTTT. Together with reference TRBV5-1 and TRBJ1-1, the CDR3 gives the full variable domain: KAGVTQTPRYLIKTRGQQVTLSCSPISGHRSVSWYQQTPGQGLQFLFEYFSETQRNKGNFPGRFSGRQFSNSRSEMNVSTLELGDSALYLCASSLVSDALEAFFGQGTRLTVV.

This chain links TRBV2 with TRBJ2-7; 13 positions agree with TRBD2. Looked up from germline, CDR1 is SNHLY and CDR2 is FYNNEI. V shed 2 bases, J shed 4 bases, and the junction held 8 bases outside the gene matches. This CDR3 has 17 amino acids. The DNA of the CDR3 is TGTGCCAGCAGTGAACCGACCGGACTAGCGGGAGAGTACGAGCAGTACGTC. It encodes CASSEPTGLAGEYEQYV.

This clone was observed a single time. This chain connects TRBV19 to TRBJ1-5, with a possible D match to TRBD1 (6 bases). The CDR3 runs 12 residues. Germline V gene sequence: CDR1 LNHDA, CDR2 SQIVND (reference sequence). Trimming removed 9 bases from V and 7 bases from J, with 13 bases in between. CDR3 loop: CASRTEFQPQHF. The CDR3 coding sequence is TGTGCCAGCCGGACAGAGTTCCAGCCCCAGCATTTT.

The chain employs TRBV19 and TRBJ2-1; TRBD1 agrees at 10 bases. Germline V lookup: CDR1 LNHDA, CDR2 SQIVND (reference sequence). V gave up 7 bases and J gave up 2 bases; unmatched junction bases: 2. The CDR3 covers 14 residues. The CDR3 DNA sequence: TGTGCCAGTACTGGGACAGGGGCCTACAATGAGCAGTTCTTC. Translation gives CASTGTGAYNEQFF.

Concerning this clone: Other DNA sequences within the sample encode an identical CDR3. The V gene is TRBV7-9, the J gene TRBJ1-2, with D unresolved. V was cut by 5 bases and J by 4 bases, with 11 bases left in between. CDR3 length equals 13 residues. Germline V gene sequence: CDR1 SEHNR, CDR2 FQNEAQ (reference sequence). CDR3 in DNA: TGTGCCAGCAGCCTCCGGGGATCCTATGGCTACACCTTC. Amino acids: CASSLRGSYGYTF. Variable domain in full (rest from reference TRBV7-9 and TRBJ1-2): DTGVSQNPRHKITKRGQNVTFRCDPISEHNRLYWYRQTLGQGPEFLTYFQNEAQLEKSRLLSDRFSAERPKGSFSTLEIQRTEQGDSAMYLCASSLRGSYGYTFGSGTRLTVV.

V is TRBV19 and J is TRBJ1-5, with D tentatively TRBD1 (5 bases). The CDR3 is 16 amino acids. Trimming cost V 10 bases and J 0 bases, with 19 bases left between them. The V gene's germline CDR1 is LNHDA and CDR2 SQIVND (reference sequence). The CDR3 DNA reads TGTGCCACTACCACCTCGGGGGGGGTTAGCAATCAGCCCCAGCATTTT. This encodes CATTTSGGVSNQPQHF.

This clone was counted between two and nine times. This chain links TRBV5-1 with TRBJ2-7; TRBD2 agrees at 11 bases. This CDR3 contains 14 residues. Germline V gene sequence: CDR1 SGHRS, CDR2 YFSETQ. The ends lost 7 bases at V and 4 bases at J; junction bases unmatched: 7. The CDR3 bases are TGCGCCAGCGGTAGCGGGAGGGCCGGGTACGAGCAGTACGTC. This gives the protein CASGSGRAGYEQYV.

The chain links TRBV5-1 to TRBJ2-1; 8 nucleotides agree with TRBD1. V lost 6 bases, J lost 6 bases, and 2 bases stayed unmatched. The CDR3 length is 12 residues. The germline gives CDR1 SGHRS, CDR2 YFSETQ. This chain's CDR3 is CASKTGVNEQFF. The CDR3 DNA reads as TGCGCCAGCAAGACAGGGGTCAATGAGCAGTTCTTC.

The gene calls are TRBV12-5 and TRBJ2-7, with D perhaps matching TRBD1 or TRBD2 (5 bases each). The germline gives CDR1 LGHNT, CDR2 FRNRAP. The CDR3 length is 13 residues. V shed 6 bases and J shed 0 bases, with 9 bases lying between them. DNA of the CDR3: TGTGCTAGTGGAACCGGGACCTCCTACGAGCAGTACTTC. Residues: CASGTGTSYEQYF.

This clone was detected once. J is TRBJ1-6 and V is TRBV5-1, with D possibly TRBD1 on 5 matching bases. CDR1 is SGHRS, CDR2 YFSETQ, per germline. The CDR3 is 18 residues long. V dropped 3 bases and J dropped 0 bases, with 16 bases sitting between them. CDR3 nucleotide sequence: TGCGCCAGCAGCTCTCCGGCTGGGGGGAGCTCCTATAATTCACCCCTCCACTTT. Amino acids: CASSSPAGGSSYNSPLHF.

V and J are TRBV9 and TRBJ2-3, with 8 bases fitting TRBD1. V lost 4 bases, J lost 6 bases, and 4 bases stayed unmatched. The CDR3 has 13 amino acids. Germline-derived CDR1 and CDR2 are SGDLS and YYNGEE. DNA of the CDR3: TGTGCCAGCAGCACGGGACAGGTGGATACGCAGTATTTT. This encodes CASSTGQVDTQYF.

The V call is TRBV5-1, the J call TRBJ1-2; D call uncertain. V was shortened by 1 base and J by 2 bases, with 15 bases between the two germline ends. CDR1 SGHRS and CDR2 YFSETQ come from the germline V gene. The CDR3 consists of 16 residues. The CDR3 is CASSLFSVAANYGYTF. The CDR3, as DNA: TGCGCCAGCAGCTTGTTCTCGGTGGCCGCCAACTATGGCTACACCTTC.

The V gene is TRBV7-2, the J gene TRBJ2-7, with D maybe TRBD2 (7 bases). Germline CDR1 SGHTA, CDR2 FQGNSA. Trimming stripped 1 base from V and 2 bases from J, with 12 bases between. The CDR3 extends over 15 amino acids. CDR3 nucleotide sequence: TGTGCCAGCAGCTTAGTTGCGGGGGCCACCTACGAGCAGTACTTC. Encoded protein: CASSLVAGATYEQYF. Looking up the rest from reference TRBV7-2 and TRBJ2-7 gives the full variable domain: GAGVSQSPSNKVTEKGKDVELRCDPISGHTALYWYRQSLGQGLEFLIYFQGNSAPDKSGLPSDRFSAERTGGSVSTLTIQRTQQEDSAVYLCASSLVAGATYEQYFGPGTRLTVT.

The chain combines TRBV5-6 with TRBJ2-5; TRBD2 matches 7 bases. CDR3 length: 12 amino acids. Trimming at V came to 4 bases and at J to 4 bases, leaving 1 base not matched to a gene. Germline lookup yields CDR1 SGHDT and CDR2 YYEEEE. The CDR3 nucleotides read TGTGCCAGCAGCCCTAGCGGAGAGACCCAGTACTTC. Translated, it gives CASSPSGETQYF. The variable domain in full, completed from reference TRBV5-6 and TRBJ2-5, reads DAGVTQSPTHLIKTRGQQVTLRCSPKSGHDTVSWYQQALGQGPQFIFQYYEEEERQRGNFPDRFSGHQFPNYSSELNVNALLLGDSALYLCASSPSGETQYFGPGTRLLVL.

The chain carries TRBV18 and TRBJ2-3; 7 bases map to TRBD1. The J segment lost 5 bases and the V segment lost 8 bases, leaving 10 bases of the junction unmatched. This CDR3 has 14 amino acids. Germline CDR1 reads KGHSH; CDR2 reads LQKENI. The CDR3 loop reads CASALGTAEDTQYF. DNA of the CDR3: TGTGCCAGCGCTCTGGGGACAGCCGAAGATACGCAGTATTTT.

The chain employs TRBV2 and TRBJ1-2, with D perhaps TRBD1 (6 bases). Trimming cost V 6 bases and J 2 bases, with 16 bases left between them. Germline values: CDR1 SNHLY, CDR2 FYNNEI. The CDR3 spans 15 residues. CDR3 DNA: TGTGCCAGCAGCTTAGGGGGGCGAAGAAACTATGGCTACACCTTC. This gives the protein CASSLGGRRNYGYTF.

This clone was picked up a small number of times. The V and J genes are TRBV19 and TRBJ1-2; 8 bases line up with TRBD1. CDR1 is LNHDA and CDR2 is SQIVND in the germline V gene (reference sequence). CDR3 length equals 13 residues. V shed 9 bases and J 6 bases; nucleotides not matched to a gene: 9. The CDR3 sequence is CASTRTGWDGYTF. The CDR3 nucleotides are TGTGCCAGCACTAGGACAGGGTGGGATGGCTACACCTTC.

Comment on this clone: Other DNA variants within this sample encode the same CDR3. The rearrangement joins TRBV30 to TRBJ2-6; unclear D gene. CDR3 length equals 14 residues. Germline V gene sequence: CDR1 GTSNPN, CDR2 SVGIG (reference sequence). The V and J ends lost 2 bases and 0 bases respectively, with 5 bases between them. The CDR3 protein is CAWSRSSGANVLTF. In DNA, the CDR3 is TGTGCCTGGAGTAGAAGCTCTGGGGCCAACGTCCTGACTTTC.

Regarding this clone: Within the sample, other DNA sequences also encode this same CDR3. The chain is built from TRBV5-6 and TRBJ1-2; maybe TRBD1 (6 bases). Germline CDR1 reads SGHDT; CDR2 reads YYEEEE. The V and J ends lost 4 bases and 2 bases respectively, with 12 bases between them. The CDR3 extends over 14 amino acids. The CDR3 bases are TGTGCCAGCAGCCCCCTGGGGGGCAACTATGGCTACACCTTC. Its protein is CASSPLGGNYGYTF.

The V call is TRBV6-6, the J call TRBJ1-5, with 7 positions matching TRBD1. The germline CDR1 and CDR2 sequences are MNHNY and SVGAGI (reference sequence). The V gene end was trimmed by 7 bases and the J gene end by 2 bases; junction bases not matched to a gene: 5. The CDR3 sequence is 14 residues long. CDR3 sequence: CASILGQGNQPQHF. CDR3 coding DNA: TGTGCCAGCATTCTTGGACAGGGCAATCAGCCCCAGCATTTT.

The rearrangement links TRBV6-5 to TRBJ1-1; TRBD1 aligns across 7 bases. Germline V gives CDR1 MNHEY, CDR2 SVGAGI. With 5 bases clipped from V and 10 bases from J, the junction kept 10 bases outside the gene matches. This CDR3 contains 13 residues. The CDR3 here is CASSPETGRGAFF. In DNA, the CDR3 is TGTGCCAGCAGTCCCGAGACAGGGCGTGGAGCTTTCTTT.

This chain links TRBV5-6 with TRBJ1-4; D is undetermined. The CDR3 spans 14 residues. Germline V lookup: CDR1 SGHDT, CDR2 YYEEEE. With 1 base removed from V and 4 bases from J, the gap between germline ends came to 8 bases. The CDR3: CASSLMGYNEKLFF. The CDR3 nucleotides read TGTGCCAGCAGCTTGATGGGGTATAATGAAAAACTGTTTTTT.

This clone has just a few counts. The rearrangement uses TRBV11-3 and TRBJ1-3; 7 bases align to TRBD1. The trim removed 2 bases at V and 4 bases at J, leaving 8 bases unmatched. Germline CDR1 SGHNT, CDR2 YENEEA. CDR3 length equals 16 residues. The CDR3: CASSLQGTATGNTIYF. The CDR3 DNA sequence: TGTGCCAGCAGCTTACAAGGGACAGCAACGGGAAACACCATATATTTT. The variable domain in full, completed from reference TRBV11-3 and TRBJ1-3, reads EAGVVQSPRYKIIEKKQPVAFWCNPISGHNTLYWYLQNLGQGPELLIRYENEEAVDDSQLPKDRFSAERLKGVDSTLKIQPAELGDSAVYLCASSLQGTATGNTIYFGEGSWLTVV.

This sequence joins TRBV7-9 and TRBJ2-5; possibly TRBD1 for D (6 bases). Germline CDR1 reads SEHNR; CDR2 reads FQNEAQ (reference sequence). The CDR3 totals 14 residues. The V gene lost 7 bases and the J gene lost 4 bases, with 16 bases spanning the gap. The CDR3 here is CASKGNLGAETQYF. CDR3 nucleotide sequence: TGTGCCAGCAAAGGGAACTTGGGGGCAGAGACCCAGTACTTC.

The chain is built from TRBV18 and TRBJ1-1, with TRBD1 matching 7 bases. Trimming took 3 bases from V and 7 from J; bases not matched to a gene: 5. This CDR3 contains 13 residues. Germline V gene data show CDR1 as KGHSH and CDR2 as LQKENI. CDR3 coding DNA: TGTGCCAGCTCACCTGGGACAGCCCTTGAAGCTTTCTTT. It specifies CASSPGTALEAFF.

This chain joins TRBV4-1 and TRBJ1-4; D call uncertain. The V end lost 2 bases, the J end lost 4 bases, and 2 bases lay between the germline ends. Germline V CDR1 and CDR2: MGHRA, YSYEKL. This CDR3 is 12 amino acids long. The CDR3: CASSQLNEKLFF. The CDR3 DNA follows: TGCGCCAGCAGCCAACTTAATGAAAAACTGTTTTTT.